This T cell receptor (beta chain) was retrieved from a study of shared clonotypes between healthy human individuals. General study results and limits: Sorted-subset sequencing was shown by rarefaction to be incomplete despite large depth.

Germline CDR1 is SGHTA and CDR2 is FQGNSA. V lost 5 bases and J lost 0, with 7 bases in between. The CDR3 runs to 13 residues. Generated by immunoSEQ multiplex PCR, the TCRdb table keeps only in-frame clones and is missing some. The data contain roughly 1,500,000 clones, approximately 98.5% of them seen just once; the ten biggest clones take up approximately 0.4%. This clone appeared once. Its antigen is not identified. V usage is TRBV7-2 and J usage is TRBJ1-1; D call uncertain. This receptor was identified in a man aged 25 to 45 in good health. Sequenced: naive CD4+ T cells sorted from blood. Subset specified: CD45RA+ positively selected. This CDR3 is CASSRVMNTEAFF. The CDR3 nucleotides are TGTGCCAGCAGCCGTGTTATGAACACTGAAGCTTTCTTT.